The 3 T cell receptor beta chains below all came from one sample that was sequenced in a study of cytomegalovirus exposure and HLA in healthy donors. Both 60 Vbeta primers and 13 Jbeta primers went into the PCR. Sequencing was performed with immunoSEQ multiplex PCR; in TCRdb, only in-frame clones are kept and a portion is missing. Here the sample table reports over 150,000 clones. The sample consisted of PBMCs. These receptors came from a boy younger than 18 in good health and CMV-seronegative.

This chain joins TRBV27 and TRBJ2-7; D is perhaps TRBD2 (7 bases). This CDR3 has 13 residues. Trimming left V 2 bases short and J 6 bases short, with 11 bases between. The germline CDR1 and CDR2 sequences are MNHEY and SMNVEV (reference sequence). In nucleotides, the CDR3 is TGTGCCAGCAGTTTAAACAGGGAGGGCGAGCAGTACTTC. This translates into CASSLNREGEQYF.

This rearrangement joins TRBV29-1 to TRBJ1-2; TRBD1 is a possible D gene (5 bases). Trimming took off 0 bases at V and 3 bases at J, with 8 bases between the two ends. This CDR3 comprises 13 residues. CDR1 and CDR2 from the germline V gene are SQVTM and ANQGSEA. The CDR3: CSVEDRDYYGYTF. The CDR3 DNA sequence: TGCAGCGTTGAAGACAGGGACTACTATGGCTACACCTTC.

This chain links TRBV4-3 with TRBJ2-7; 9 positions agree with TRBD1. CDR1 is LGHNA, CDR2 YSLEER, per germline. The CDR3 is 15 residues long. V lost 1 base to trimming and J lost 3 bases; unmatched junction nucleotides: 4. This CDR3 reads CASSQARDRVYEQYF. DNA of the CDR3: TGCGCCAGCAGCCAAGCCCGGGACAGGGTCTACGAGCAGTACTTC.